Below are 6 T cell receptor beta chains sequenced from a single sample in a study of blood T cell repertoires in COVID-19. Here immunoSEQ multiplex PCR was the method, and the copy in TCRdb shows in-frame clones only, minus some. The sample contains 80,000 to 100,000 clones, over 70% of which appear only once. Material: peripheral blood. The receptors were gathered from a human donor in a cohort sampled during active COVID-19.

The gene calls are TRBV19 and TRBJ1-2; D unclear. Germline V CDR1 and CDR2: LNHDA, SQIVND (reference sequence). The length of the CDR3 is 14 residues. V lost 3 bases and J lost 0, with 8 bases in between. The CDR3 spells CASSILGANYGYTF. As DNA, the CDR3 is TGTGCCAGTAGTATTCTTGGAGCTAACTATGGCTACACCTTC.

This chain joins TRBV12-3 or TRBV12-4 and TRBJ1-1, with D possibly matching TRBD1 (5 bases). The CDR3 consists of 12 residues. V lost 8 bases and J lost 5, with 12 bases in between. The CDR3 protein is CASSGGWTEAFF. The CDR3 nucleotides read TGTGCCAGCTCGGGGGGATGGACTGAAGCTTTCTTT.

This chain joins TRBV19 and TRBJ1-5; D call uncertain. The germline CDR1 and CDR2 sequences are LNHDA and SQIVND (reference sequence). The CDR3 contains 14 residues. Trimming removed 0 bases from V and 5 bases from J, with 8 bases in between. The DNA for the CDR3 is TGTGCCAGTAGTATAGAACAGTCTTATCAGCCCCAGCATTTT. Its protein is CASSIEQSYQPQHF.

The DNA for the CDR3 is TGTGCCAGCAGCTCGCGCACCGCTGACAGGCTGGGCAATCAGCCCCAGCATTTT. Its translation is CASSSRTADRLGNQPQHF. The V and J genes are TRBV7-2 and TRBJ1-5; tentatively, D is TRBD1 (6 bases). Trimming cost V 4 bases and J 2 bases, with 21 bases left between them. Per the germline V gene, CDR1 is SGHTA and CDR2 is FQGNSA. This CDR3 is built from 18 residues.

This chain connects TRBV10-3 to TRBJ2-1, with 11 bases matching TRBD1. Losses at the gene ends were 5 bases for V and 6 bases for J; bases not matched to a gene: 3. The germline CDR1 and CDR2 sequences are ENHRY and SYGVKD. The CDR3 covers 14 residues. The CDR3 loop is CAISSGQGGNEQFF. CDR3 in DNA: TGTGCCATCAGTTCGGGACAGGGGGGCAATGAGCAGTTCTTC.

J is TRBJ1-1 and V is TRBV11-1; perhaps TRBD1 as D (5 bases). This CDR3 has 14 amino acids. Germline V CDR1 and CDR2: SGHAT, FQDESV (reference sequence). Trimming shortened V by 6 bases and J by 4 bases, and 15 bases separated the two germline ends. The CDR3, as DNA: TGTGCCAGCAGGTTTCAAGGGGTACCCACTGAAGCTTTCTTT. This encodes CASRFQGVPTEAFF.